The clone carrying this T cell receptor (beta chain) is medium-sized by share. Treatment of any kind had been given to no patient before thyroid surgery. This entry comes from a study of metastatic and nonmetastatic thyroid tumors. The CDR3 sequence is 14 residues long. Germline lookup yields CDR1 LNHDA and CDR2 SQIVND (reference sequence). V lost 3 bases and J lost 4, with 7 bases in between. TCRdb used MiXCR to call clones anew from the PCR reads. This sample has almost 8,500 clones, with approximately 44% found just once. The sequencing sample was made of tumor tissue. The sequence was obtained from a male donor with papillary thyroid cancer or a benign thyroid nodule (not recorded which). Some clones in this sample may be carry-over from other donors' samples. V usage is TRBV19 and J usage is TRBJ2-6; D unclear. CDR3 nucleotide sequence: TGTGCCAGTAGTATCTTCCCGGGGGCCAACGTCCTGACTTTC. Encoded protein: CASSIFPGANVLTF.